This T cell receptor beta chain originates from a study of cytomegalovirus exposure and HLA in healthy donors (dated by TCRdb to 2016 to 2017). Concerning the study at large: In an earlier analysis of roughly 500 of the donors, roughly 300 Gb of sequence data and about 110 million unique TCR beta sequences from roughly 200 million T cells were reported. Both class I and class II loci were covered by HLA typing, at four-digit resolution. A later genetic analysis took genome-wide SNP genotypes for about 65% of the 666 donors and used that subset as a discovery cohort. The number of typed donors differed by locus: 629-630 for A, B, C, DRB1 and DQB1; 500 to 550 for DQA1; 606 for DPA1; and some 450 for DPB1. Alongside the repertoire data, information on donor age, sex, ethnicity and CMV serostatus was compiled. Across approximately 400 genotyped donors of the cohort, an average of about 250,000 unique TCR beta nucleotide sequences per donor were sequenced, and around 20% of those sequences were non-productive. To study patterns of TCR occurrence, a later analysis re-analyzed previously published TCR beta repertoires from under 750 donors and added high-resolution HLA genotyping. An early release covering over 500 HLA-typed donors comprised approximately 290 gigabases of sequencing data and some 79 million unique TCR sequences. High-throughput TCR immunosequencing, statistical association of individual TCRs with disease status, and machine learning were combined to predict cytomegalovirus infection status. The aim of the study was to test whether cataloging public T cell receptors could identify signatures of past pathogen exposure. The study used immunosequencing to profile the T cell repertoires of 670 or so subjects and linked those repertoires to cytomegalovirus serostatus. Every repertoire in the discovery cohort had been generated on one and the same sequencing platform. Several DR-DQ haplotypes were handled as single units for association and clustering because linkage in the cohort was strong. The genetic ancestry cluster associated with self-reported Caucasian donors included roughly four fifths of the roughly 390 genotyped donors. In addition to the first cohort of 666 subjects, a separate validation cohort of 120 different subjects was used. In an earlier analysis of over 550 of the donors, high-throughput TCR beta sequencing was used to judge whether each TCR beta V gene segment behaved as functional or pseudogenic. In the later analysis, no new phenotypic data were used to find candidate immune exposures; instead, reliance was placed on TCR beta sequences and their occurrence across donors.

What the authors observed across the whole study: The presence/absence analyses assumed that sequencing depth was roughly uniform across donors, and that assumption may not be true. Specific HLA alleles were associated with 15,000 to 20,000 TCR beta sequences at a false discovery rate of 0.05 in a later analysis. The earlier analysis of 587 of the donors excluded roughly 17 rarely observed V segments, including chromosome 9 orphons, because counts were too low. Compared with equally common non-associated chains, HLA-associated TCR beta chains in a later analysis were more clonally expanded and had lower generation probabilities. In a later genetic analysis, a missense DCLRE1C variant was associated with V-gene and J-gene trimming of TCR beta chains, and the association was replicated in an independent cohort. Because the 87-base-pair reads could not distinguish some IMGT-functional V segments, including TRBV6-2 and TRBV6-3, those segments were excluded. In a later analysis, TCR association rates were found to vary across HLA loci, with the most associated TCRs seen for DRB1 alleles and the fewest for HLA-C alleles. In this cohort, only TCR beta chains were sequenced, and detectable features were limited by the absence of alpha or paired-chain data. It was suggested by the authors that the approach could potentially be generalized to other disease states and immunological phenotypes. A later analysis found that most CMV-associated TCR beta chains appeared HLA-restricted, with HLA associations seemingly driven largely by CMV exposure. A cluster of highly shared sequence variants was judged likely to represent a technical artifact of the sequencing pipeline. CMV serostatus was the only immune exposure information available for the cohort. The classifier was reported to diagnose cytomegalovirus status with high specificity and sensitivity in both the original and validation cohorts. A later genetic analysis reported fewer N-insertions in productive TCRs among donors in an Asian-associated ancestry cluster than the approximately 700-donor mean. Several of the top co-occurrence clusters appeared to be linked to parvovirus B19, influenza, CMV and Epstein-Barr virus, according to a later analysis. The study listed 164 TCR beta chains as associated with cytomegalovirus. Because HLA typing was unavailable for some donors at each locus, only the typed subset was used in association tests. A few of the identified cytomegalovirus-associated TCR beta chains were confirmed in vitro to be specific for cytomegalovirus antigens. Linkage disequilibrium might explain the correlated functional status among segregating V segments, but an unknown experimental factor could not be excluded. In an earlier analysis of 450 to 750 of the donors, most TCR beta V segments appeared in productive rearrangements about 90% or about 30% of the time, broadly matching IMGT annotations. Across donors, most TCR sequences were observed very rarely, whereas some public TCRs were present in many individuals. Strong co-occurrence of HLA alleles, especially DR and DQ, made assigning TCR associations to individual alleles difficult. A further reported finding was that TCR beta sequences accurately predicted the HLA-A and HLA-B alleles for most subjects in the first cohort.

The cohort consisted of 600 to 700 healthy bone marrow donors. At the time of sampling, every cohort member was nominally healthy, though immune exposures that went unrecorded were likely present. The donor tested CMV seropositive, placing the donor among the roughly 300 seropositive members of the cohort. A peripheral blood sample was provided by each donor, and peripheral blood mononuclear cells were used for TCR beta sequencing. The Qiagen DNeasy Blood Extraction Kit was used to extract genomic DNA from the blood cell samples. To prepare the library, the immunoSEQ multiplex PCR assay was applied. For the multiplex PCR, a mixture combining 60 forward primers for TCR Vbeta segments and 13 reverse primers for TCR Jbeta segments was used. The CDR3 region of rearranged TCR beta genes was amplified from genomic DNA with a multiplex PCR assay. On the Illumina HiSeq System, the amplified TCR beta libraries were sequenced as 87-base-pair reads. On the study's bioinformatics: A later analysis tallied 70 million to 100 million unique TCR beta chains across the 650 to 750 repertoires, and about 12 million of those chains were shared by two or more donors. Raw reads were error-corrected and collapsed into unique sequences with a nearest-neighbor algorithm that merged closely related sequences to remove PCR and sequencing errors. To assign V, D and J gene segments, CDR3 sequences were aligned to IMGT reference sequences. For a sequence to be retained, a match of at least six nucleotides was required to both a V gene segment and a J gene segment. A rearrangement was called productive if the CDR3 had no stop codons and remained in frame with V and J, and every other rearrangement was called non-productive. CDR3 was defined according to IMGT convention as the region running from the second conserved V-encoded cysteine to the conserved J-encoded phenylalanine. The earlier analysis of about 590 of the donors excluded sequences that lacked an unambiguous match to a single V gene segment. In an earlier analysis of a few hundred of the donors, V segments were called functional above 56.7% productive rearrangements and were called segregating when the between-donor standard deviation exceeded 5%. A statistical classification framework was built to diagnose cytomegalovirus status from the catalog of TCR beta chain sequences. In a later analysis, TCR nucleotide sequences were compared against IMGT/GENE-DB human TR gene sequences so that V and J genes could be assigned. The TCRdist pipeline was used in a later analysis to assign CDR3 sequences and most-parsimonious VDJ recombination scenarios. In a later analysis, each TCR beta chain was defined by its CDR3 amino acid sequence together with its V-gene family, and reads without a unique V-gene family were excluded. As a way to deal with suspected cross-contamination and a sequencing artifact, a later analysis dropped approximately 590 nucleotide sequences that were highly shared and had low generation probability. In a later analysis, a clonal expansion index for each public chain was calculated from normalized within-repertoire ranks of inferred template counts. Generation probabilities in a later analysis came from a VDJ recombination model fitted to out-of-frame rearrangements, and those results were checked against IGoR. In a later analysis, hypergeometric tests were used to score TCR-TCR, TCR-HLA and TCR-CMV co-occurrence, with a repertoire-size bias correction applied to TCR pairs. In a later analysis, false discovery rates were estimated by permuting HLA or CMV assignments 20 times. In a later analysis, co-occurring TCRs were grouped using DBSCAN, and TCRdist sequence similarity was added for clustering within HLA-allele-positive subsets. Repertoires with fewer than 30,000 or more than 120,000 public chains were left out of co-occurrence clustering, as were five repertoires with anomalous nucleotide sharing. The table was pulled from immuneACCESS by TCRdb, which kept in-frame rearrangements only. Such tables lose some clones; where checked, under half of the loss comes from unresolved V genes, and the rest has no known cause. That table gives V, J and clone size, and the DNA gave D and trimming. The sample has around 44,000 clones on record. The top ten hold about 6% of the sample.

With respect to this clone: The antigen it recognizes is unknown.

V lost 0 bases and J lost 8 bases, and the count of bases not matched to a germline gene is 5. CDR3 length: 15 amino acids, cysteine to phenylalanine. Here the CDR3 DNA is all that survives: 45 bases in frame from base 1. According to the germline V gene (reference sequence), CDR1 reads SGHNT and CDR2 reads YYREEE. The specimen was PBMCs. The sequence came from a male donor in good health and CMV-seropositive. The chain couples TRBV5-4 to TRBJ2-1, and TRBD1 aligns with 10 junction nucleotides. The CDR3 protein sequence reads: CASSLAGTGDDEQFF. The nucleotide sequence reads TGTGCCAGCAGCTTGGCTGGGACAGGGGACGATGAGCAGTTCTTC.